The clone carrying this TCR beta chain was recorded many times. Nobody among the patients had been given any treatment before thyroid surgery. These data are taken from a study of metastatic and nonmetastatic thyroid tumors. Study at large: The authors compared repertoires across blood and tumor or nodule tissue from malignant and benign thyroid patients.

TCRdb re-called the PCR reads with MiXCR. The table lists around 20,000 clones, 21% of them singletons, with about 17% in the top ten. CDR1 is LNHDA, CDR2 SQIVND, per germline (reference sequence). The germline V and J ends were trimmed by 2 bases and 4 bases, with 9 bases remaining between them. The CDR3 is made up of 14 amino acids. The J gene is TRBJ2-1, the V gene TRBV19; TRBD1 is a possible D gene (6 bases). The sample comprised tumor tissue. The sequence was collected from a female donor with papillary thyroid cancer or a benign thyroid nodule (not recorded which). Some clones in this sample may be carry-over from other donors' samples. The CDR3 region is CASSIFDRYNEQFF. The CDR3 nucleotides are TGTGCCAGTAGTATATTCGACAGGTACAATGAGCAGTTCTTC.